This T cell receptor (beta chain) was sequenced in a study of T cell clones after liver transplantation. Study observations and caveats: Graft donor-reactive T cells may have migrated into the graft rather than being deleted. In two subjects, few donor cells limited the measurable donor-reactive repertoire.

Comments on this clone: Its antigen remains unknown.

Repertoires were generated with immunoSEQ multiplex PCR, while TCRdb's copy carries only in-frame clones and drops some. The table records around 120,000 clones, less than 95% of them present only once. The CDR3 extends over 12 amino acids. Trimming removed 5 bases at V and 3 bases at J, with 7 bases between. Germline V CDR1 and CDR2: SNHLY, FYNNEI. V usage is TRBV2 and J usage is TRBJ2-5; D not certain. The TCR was taken from a human patient who received a liver transplant. Some T cells may be supplied by the graft donor. Source: CD4+ T cells from blood, taken 12 months after liver transplant. The CDR3 DNA reads as TGTGCCAGCAGTTTCTCAGAAGAGACCCAGTACTTC. Its protein is CASSFSEETQYF. The entire variable domain, with the rest obtained from reference TRBV2 and TRBJ2-5, is as follows: EPEVTQTPSHQVTQMGQEVILRCVPISNHLYFYWYRQILGQKVEFLVSFYNNEISEKSEIFDDQFSVERPDGSNFTLKIRSTKLEDSAMYFCASSFSEETQYFGPGTRLLVL.